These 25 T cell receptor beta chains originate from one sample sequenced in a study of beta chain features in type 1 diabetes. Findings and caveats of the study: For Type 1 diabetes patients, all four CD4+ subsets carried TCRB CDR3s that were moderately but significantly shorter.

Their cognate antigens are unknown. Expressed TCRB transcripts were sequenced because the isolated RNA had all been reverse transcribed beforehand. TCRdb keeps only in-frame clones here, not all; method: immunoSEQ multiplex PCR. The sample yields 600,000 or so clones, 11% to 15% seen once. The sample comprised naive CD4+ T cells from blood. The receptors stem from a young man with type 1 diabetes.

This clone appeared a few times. CDR3 residues: CASSPSREKLFF. CDR3 nucleotide sequence: TGTGCCAGCTCACCGTCTCGTGAAAAACTGTTTTTT. The V gene is TRBV18, the J gene TRBJ1-4; D not certain. This CDR3 comprises 12 residues. The germline V and J ends were trimmed by 3 bases and 7 bases, with 6 bases remaining between them. In germline, CDR1 is KGHSH, CDR2 LQKENI.

CDR3 region: CASRQGARGTQYF. Here the CDR3 DNA reads TGTGCCAGCAGACAGGGGGCGCGCGGGACCCAGTACTTC. This sequence joins TRBV7-2 and TRBJ2-5; the match to TRBD1 covers 9 bases. Trimming at V came to 6 bases and at J to 7 bases, leaving 6 bases not matched to a gene. CDR1 and CDR2 (germline): SGHTA, FQGNSA. This CDR3 has 13 residues.

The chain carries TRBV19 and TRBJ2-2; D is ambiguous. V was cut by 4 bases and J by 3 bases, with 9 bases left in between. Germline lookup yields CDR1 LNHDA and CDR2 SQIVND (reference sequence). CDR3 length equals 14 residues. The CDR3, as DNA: TGTGCCAGTAGTACGGTTACTTACACCGGGGAGCTGTTTTTT. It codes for CASSTVTYTGELFF.

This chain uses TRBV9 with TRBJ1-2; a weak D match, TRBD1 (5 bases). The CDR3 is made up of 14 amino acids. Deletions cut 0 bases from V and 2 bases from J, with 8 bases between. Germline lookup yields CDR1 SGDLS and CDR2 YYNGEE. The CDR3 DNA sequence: TGTGCCAGCAGCGTAGGTAGGGGAAACTATGGCTACACCTTC. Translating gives CASSVGRGNYGYTF.

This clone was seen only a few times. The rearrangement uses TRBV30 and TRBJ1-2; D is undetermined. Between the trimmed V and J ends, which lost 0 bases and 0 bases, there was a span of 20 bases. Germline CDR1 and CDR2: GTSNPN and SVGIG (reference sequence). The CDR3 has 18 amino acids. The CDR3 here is CAWSVRTVGPHSNYGYTF. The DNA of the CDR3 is TGTGCCTGGAGTGTACGCACCGTCGGGCCTCACTCTAACTATGGCTACACCTTC.

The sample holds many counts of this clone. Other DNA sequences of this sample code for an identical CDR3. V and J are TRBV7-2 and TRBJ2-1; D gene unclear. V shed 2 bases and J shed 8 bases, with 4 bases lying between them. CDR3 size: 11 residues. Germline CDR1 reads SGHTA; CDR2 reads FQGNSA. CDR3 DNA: TGTGCCAGCAGCTTAAGCTATGAGCAGTTCTTC. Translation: CASSLSYEQFF.

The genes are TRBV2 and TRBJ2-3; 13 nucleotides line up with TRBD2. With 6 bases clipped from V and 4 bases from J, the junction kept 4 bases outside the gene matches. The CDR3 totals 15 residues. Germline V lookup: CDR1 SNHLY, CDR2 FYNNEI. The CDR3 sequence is CASSLLAGGADTQYF. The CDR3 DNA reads TGTGCCAGCAGCTTACTAGCGGGAGGGGCAGATACGCAGTATTTT.

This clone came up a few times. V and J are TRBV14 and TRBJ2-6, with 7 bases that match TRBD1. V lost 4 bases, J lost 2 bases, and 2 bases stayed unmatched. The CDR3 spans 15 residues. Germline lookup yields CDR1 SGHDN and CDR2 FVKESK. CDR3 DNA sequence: TGTGCCAGCAGCCGACAGGGCCCTGGGGCCAACGTCCTGACTTTC. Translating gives CASSRQGPGANVLTF.

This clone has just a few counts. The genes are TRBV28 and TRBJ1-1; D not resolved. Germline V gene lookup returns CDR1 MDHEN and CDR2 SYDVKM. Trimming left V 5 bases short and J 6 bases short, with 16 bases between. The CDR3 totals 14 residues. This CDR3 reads CASSPPGGRAEAFF. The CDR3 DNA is TGTGCCAGCAGTCCCCCGGGCGGGAGGGCTGAAGCTTTCTTT.

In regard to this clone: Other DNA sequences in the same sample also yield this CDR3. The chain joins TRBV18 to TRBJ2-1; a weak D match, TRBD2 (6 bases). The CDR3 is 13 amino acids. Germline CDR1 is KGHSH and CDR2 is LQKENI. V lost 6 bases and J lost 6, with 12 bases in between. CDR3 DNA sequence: TGTGCCAGCTCCCCTCGGGGAGGCAATGAGCAGTTCTTC. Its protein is CASSPRGGNEQFF.

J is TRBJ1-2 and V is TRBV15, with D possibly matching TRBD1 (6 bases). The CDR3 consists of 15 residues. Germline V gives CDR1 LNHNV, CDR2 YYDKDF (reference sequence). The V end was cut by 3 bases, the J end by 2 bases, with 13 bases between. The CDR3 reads CATSREQGENYGYTF. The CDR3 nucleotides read TGTGCCACCAGCAGGGAACAGGGCGAGAACTATGGCTACACCTTC.

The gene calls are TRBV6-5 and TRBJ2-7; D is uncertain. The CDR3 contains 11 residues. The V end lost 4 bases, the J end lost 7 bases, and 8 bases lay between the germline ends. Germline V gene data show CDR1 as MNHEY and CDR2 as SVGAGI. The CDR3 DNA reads TGTGCCAGCAGTTCCCAGGAGGAGCAGTACTTC. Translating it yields CASSSQEEQYF.

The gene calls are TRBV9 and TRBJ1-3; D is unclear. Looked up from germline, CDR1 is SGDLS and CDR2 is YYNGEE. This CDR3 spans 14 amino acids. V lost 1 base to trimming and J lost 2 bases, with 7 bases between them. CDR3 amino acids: CASSVTVTGNTIYF. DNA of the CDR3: TGTGCCAGCAGCGTAACGGTTACTGGAAACACCATATATTTT.

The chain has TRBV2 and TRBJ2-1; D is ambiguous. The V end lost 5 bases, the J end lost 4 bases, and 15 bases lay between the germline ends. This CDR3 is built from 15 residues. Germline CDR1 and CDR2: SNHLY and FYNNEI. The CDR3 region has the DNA TGTGCCAGCAGTCCCCAAGGCGGCCCGTACAATGAGCAGTTCTTC. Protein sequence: CASSPQGGPYNEQFF.

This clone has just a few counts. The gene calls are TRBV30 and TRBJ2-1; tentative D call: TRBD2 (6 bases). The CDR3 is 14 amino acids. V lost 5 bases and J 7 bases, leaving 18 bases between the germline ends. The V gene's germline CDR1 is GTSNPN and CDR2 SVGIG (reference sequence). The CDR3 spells CAWGAWGGGNEQFF. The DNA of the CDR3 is TGTGCCTGGGGGGCGTGGGGAGGAGGGAATGAGCAGTTCTTC.

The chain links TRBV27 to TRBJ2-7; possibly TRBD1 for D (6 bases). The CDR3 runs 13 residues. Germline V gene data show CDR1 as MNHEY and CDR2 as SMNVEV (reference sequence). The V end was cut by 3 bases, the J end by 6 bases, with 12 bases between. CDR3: CASSLNRVVEQYF. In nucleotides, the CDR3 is TGTGCCAGCAGTTTGAACAGGGTTGTCGAGCAGTACTTC.

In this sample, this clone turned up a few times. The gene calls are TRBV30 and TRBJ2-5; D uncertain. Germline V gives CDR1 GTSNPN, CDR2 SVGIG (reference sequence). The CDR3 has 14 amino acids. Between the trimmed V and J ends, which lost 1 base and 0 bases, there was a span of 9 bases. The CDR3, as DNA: TGTGCCTGGAGTGGGCCCTATTACCAAGAGACCCAGTACTTC. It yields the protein CAWSGPYYQETQYF.

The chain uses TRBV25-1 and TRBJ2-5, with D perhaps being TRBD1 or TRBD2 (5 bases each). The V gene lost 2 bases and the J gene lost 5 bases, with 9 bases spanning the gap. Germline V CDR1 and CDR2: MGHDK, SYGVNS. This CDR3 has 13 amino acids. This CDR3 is CASSEVWGETQYF. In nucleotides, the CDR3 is TGTGCCAGCAGTGAAGTTTGGGGGGAGACCCAGTACTTC.

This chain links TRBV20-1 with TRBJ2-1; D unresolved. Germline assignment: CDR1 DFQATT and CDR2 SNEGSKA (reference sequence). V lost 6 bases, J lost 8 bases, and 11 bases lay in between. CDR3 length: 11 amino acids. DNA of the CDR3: TGCAGTGCCGTAGGGTACGATGAGCAGTTCTTC. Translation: CSAVGYDEQFF.

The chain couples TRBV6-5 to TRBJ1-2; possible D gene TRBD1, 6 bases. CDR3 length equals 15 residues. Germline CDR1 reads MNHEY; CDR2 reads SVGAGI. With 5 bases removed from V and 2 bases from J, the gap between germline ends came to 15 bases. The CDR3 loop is CASSRDTVLNYGYTF. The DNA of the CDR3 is TGTGCCAGCAGTCGGGACACCGTCCTAAACTATGGCTACACCTTC.

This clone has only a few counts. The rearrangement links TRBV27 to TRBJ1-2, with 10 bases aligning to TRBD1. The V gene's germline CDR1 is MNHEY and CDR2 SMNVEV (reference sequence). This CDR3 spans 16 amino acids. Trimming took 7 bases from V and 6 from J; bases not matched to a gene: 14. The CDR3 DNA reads TGTGCCAGCACTTCCCCGGACAGGGGGATAGGAAATGGCTACACCTTC. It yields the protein CASTSPDRGIGNGYTF.

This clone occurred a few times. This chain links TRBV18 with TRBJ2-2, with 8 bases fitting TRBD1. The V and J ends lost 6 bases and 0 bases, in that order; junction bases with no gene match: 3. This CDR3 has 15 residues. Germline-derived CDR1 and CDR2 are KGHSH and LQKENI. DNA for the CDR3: TGTGCCAGCTCCGGACAGGGAGCGAACACCGGGGAGCTGTTTTTT. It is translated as CASSGQGANTGELFF.

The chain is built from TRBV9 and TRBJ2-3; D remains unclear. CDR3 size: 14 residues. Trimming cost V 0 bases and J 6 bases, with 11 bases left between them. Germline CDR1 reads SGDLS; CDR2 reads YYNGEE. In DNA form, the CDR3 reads TGTGCCAGCAGCGTAGACTCTTTCCAGGATACGCAGTATTTT. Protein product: CASSVDSFQDTQYF.

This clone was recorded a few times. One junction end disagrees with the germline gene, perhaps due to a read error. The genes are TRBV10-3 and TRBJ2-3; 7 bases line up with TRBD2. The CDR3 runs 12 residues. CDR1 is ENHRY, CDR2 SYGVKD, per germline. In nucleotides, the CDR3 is TGTGCCCTCAGCGGGGGCACAGATACGCAGTATTTT. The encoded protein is CALSGGTDTQYF.

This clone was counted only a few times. The CDR3 DNA sequence: TGTGCCACCAGCAGAAGGTGGGGACGGGGGACTGAAGCTTTCTTT. This codes for CATSRRWGRGTEAFF. The V gene is TRBV15, the J gene TRBJ1-1; D possibly corresponds to TRBD1 (5 bases). Trimming stripped 2 bases from V and 5 bases from J, with 15 bases between. The CDR3 runs to 15 residues. Germline V CDR1 and CDR2: LNHNV, YYDKDF (reference sequence).